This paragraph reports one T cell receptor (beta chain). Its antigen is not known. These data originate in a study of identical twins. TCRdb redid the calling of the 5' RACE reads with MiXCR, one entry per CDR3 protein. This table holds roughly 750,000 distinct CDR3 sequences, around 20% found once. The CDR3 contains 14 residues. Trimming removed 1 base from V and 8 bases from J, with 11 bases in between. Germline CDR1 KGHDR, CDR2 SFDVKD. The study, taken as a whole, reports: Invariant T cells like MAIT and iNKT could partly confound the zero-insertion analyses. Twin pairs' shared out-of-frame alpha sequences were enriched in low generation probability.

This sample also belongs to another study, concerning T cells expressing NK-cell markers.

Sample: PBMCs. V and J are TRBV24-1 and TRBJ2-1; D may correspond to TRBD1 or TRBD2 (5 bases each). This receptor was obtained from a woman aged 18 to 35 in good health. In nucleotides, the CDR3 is TGTGCCACCAGTGATTTAACACGAGGGGATGAGCAGTTCTTC. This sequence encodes CATSDLTRGDEQFF.